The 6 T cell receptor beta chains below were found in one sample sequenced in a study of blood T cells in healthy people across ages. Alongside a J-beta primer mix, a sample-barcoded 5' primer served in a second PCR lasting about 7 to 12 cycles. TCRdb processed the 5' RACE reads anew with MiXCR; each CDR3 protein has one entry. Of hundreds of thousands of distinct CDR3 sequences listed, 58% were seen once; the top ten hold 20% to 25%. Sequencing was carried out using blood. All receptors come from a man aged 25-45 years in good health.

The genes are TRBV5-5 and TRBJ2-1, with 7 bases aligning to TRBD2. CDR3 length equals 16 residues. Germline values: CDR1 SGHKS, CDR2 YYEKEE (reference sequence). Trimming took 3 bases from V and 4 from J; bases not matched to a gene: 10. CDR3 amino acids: CASSSIRLAVYNEQFF. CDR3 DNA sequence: TGTGCCAGCAGCTCAATCCGGCTAGCGGTTTACAATGAGCAGTTCTTC.

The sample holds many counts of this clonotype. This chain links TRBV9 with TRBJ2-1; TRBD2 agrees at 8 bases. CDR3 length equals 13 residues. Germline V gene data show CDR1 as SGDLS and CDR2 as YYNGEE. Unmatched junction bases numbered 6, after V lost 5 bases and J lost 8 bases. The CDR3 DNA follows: TGTGCCAGCAGACCCCCGGGGGGGCATGAGCAGTTCTTC. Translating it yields CASRPPGGHEQFF. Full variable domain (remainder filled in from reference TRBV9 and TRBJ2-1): DSGVTQTPKHLITATGQRVTLRCSPRSGDLSVYWYQQSLDQGLQFLIQYYNGEERAKGNILERFSAQQFPDLHSELNLSSLELGDSALYFCASRPPGGHEQFFGPGTRLTVL.

CDR3 sequence reads: CASSGGTSGSYNEQFF. The CDR3 nucleotides read TGTGCCAGCAGTGGGGGTACTAGCGGGAGCTACAATGAGCAGTTCTTC. The V gene is TRBV6-1, the J gene TRBJ2-1; TRBD2 matches 11 bases. The CDR3 sequence is 16 residues long. Germline CDR1 MNHNS, CDR2 SASEGT. J lost 3 bases, V lost 4 bases, and 5 bases had no gene match.

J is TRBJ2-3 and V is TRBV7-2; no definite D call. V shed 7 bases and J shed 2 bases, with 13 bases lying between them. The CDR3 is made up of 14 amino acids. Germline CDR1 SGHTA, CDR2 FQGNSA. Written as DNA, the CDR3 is TGTGCCAGCATGGAAACCCGGGCCACAGATACGCAGTATTTT. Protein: CASMETRATDTQYF.

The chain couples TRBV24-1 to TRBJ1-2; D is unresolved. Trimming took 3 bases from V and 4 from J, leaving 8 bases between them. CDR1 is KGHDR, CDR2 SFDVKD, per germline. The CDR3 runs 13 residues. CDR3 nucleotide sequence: TGTGCCACCAGTGATACGGGAACCTATGGCTACACCTTC. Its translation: CATSDTGTYGYTF.

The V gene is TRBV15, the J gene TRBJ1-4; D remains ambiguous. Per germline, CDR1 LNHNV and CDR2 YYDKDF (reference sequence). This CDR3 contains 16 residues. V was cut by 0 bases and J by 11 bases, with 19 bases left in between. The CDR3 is CATSRDRRRPMGKLFF. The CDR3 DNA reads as TGTGCCACCAGCAGAGATCGGCGCAGACCGATGGGGAAACTGTTTTTT.